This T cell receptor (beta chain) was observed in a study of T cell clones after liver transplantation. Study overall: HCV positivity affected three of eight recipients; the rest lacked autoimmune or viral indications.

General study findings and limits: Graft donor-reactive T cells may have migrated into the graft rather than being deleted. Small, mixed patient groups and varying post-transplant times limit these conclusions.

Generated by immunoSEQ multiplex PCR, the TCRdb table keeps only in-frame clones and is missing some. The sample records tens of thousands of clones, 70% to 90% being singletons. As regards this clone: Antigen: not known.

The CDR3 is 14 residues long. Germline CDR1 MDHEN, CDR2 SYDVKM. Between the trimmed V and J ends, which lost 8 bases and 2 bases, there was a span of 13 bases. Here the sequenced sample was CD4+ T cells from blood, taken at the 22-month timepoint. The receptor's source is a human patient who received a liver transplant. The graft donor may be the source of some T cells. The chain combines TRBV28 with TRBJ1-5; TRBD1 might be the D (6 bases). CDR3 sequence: CASGVNRGNQPQHF. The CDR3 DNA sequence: TGTGCCAGCGGTGTCAACAGGGGCAATCAGCCCCAGCATTTT.